These T cell receptor beta chains were read from a single sample in a study of CD8+ T cells in alopecia areata. Assay used: immunoSEQ multiplex PCR; TCRdb lists only in-frame clones, some missing. The sample includes 7,500 to 10,000 clones, 67% of them seen just once. The specimen was skin. All receptors derive from a human donor with alopecia areata. Each CDR3 is given with its conserved first and last residue. D genes are given only for firm matches. The size entry is marked missing in some rows and otherwise reads once, few, many or a size class.

>TRBV10-3|TRBJ2-1|-|-
CAIRRGKSYNEQFF
TGTGCCATCAGGCGGGGAAAATCCTACAATGAGCAGTTCTTC
>TRBV5-8|TRBJ1-1|-|-
CASSLDHPRTEAFF
TGTGCCAGCAGCCTCGACCACCCGAGGACTGAAGCTTTCTTT
>TRBV28|TRBJ2-6|-|-
CASLAGSGANVLTF
TGTGCCAGCCTGGCAGGGTCTGGGGCCAACGTCCTGACTTTC
>TRBV27|TRBJ1-2|-|-
CASSLKHLSNYGYTF
TGTGCCAGCAGTTTAAAACACCTGTCTAACTATGGCTACACCTTC
>TRBV28|TRBJ1-5|-|TRBD1
CASSLRQGEGDQPQHF
TGTGCCAGCAGTTTGAGACAGGGGGAAGGGGATCAGCCCCAGCATTTT
>TRBV4-1|TRBJ2-7|-|-
CASSQVAGAGAGYEQYF
TGCGCCAGCAGCCAAGTTGCAGGGGCCGGCGCGGGTTACGAGCAGTACTTC
>TRBV5-4|TRBJ2-7|-|TRBD2
CASSLGTTYEQYF
TGTGCCAGCAGCTTAGGGACTACCTACGAGCAGTACTTC
>TRBV4-3|TRBJ2-3|-|TRBD2
CASSQDYRGGRTDTQYF
TGCGCCAGCAGCCAAGATTATCGGGGGGGGCGGACAGATACGCAGTATTTT
>TRBV7-3|TRBJ2-3|few|TRBD2
CASSLTASGSGSTDTQYF
TGTGCCAGCAGCTTAACGGCTAGCGGGAGTGGTAGCACAGATACGCAGTATTTT
>TRBV5-4|TRBJ2-5|-|-
CASSPKIAQETQYF
TGTGCCAGCAGCCCTAAAATTGCCCAAGAGACCCAGTACTTC
>TRBV27|TRBJ1-4|-|-
CASSFLGPAGEKLFF
TGTGCCAGCAGTTTTCTCGGTCCTGCGGGTGAAAAACTGTTTTTT
>TRBV7-9|TRBJ2-1|-|-
CASSLQSVNEQFF
TGTGCCAGCAGCTTACAATCGGTGAATGAGCAGTTCTTC
>TRBV15|TRBJ1-5|-|-
CATSSSDWGQPQHF
TGTGCCACCAGCTCCTCGGATTGGGGACAGCCCCAGCATTTT
>TRBV19|TRBJ1-5|few|TRBD1
CASIPDRGNQPQHF
TGTGCCAGTATTCCGGACAGGGGCAATCAGCCCCAGCATTTT
>TRBV7-2|TRBJ2-7|-|-
CASSFALGAHEQYF
TGTGCCAGCAGCTTCGCGCTCGGGGCCCACGAGCAGTACTTC
>TRBV29-1|TRBJ1-1|-|-
CSVSDFQAFF
TGCAGCGTTTCCGATTTCCAAGCTTTCTTT
>TRBV10-2|TRBJ1-5|-|TRBD1
CASSLTGGAGSNQPQHF
TGCGCCAGCAGTCTCACAGGGGGCGCGGGGAGCAATCAGCCCCAGCATTTT